This TCR beta chain was profiled in a study of blood T cell repertoires in COVID-19. Study in general: COVID-19 samples, acute and convalescent, were from the United States, Italy and Spain. Nucleic acid was either cDNA or gDNA, and it came from T cells, B-cell-depleted T cells, or PBMCs.

In the authors' workflow: Estimation of nucleated cell counts was performed using reference gene primer amplification. Method: immunoSEQ multiplex PCR; TCRdb's copy keeps in-frame clones and lacks some. V, J and clone size were drawn from that table, and D and trimming were deduced from the DNA. Among 120,000 to 150,000 clones listed, around 84% were seen once. V gave up 4 bases and J gave up 1 base; unmatched junction bases: 3. This CDR3 has 16 residues. Germline CDR1 and CDR2: KGHDR and SFDVKD. The material sequenced was peripheral blood. The sequence was collected from a human donor in a cohort sampled during active COVID-19. The chain employs TRBV24-1 and TRBJ2-3, with 11 nucleotides matching TRBD2. DNA for the CDR3: TGTGCCACCAGTGACCCGGGACTAGCGGGCACAGATACGCAGTATTTT. This encodes CATSDPGLAGTDTQYF.